The following is a T cell receptor (beta chain) sequence with its context. There is no known antigen for this receptor. There are no base qualities to consult, and no much larger clone falls within one base. This sample stems from a study of blood T cell repertoires in COVID-19 (dated by TCRdb to about 2020). Background on the whole study: Collaborator samples came from the United States, Italy and Spain and covered acute and convalescent phases of COVID-19. The prospective study material was composed of cDNA or gDNA derived from T cells, B-cell-depleted T cells, or PBMCs. Deeply sampled blood TCRbeta repertoires from subjects exposed to, actively infected with, or recovered from COVID-19 were included in the dataset. A freely available public database, intended as a resource for researchers studying the immune response to SARS-CoV-2, is where the repertoires were released. Samples were obtained from the ongoing ImmuneRACE study (first 160 participants) and from some 1,300 subjects provided by 6 global collaborators. Nearly every sample came with metadata listing a de-identified subject ID, COVID-19 status, age in years and sex. Where available, HLA class I and class II types were obtained from metadata supplied by the sample provider rather than from assay-based typing.

TCRbeta CDR3 regions were amplified from genomic DNA using the immunoSEQ Assay, a bias-controlled multiplex PCR. The authors' analysis ran thus. Nucleated cell counts per sample were estimated from amplification of reference gene primers within the assay. Sequence reads were collapsed and filtered to measure the absolute abundance of every unique TCRbeta CDR3 rearrangement. For each sample, productive Simpson clonality was calculated as the square root of Simpson's diversity index across productive rearrangements. TCRdb mirrors the immuneACCESS table, restricted to in-frame sequences. Some clones are absent from its copies; in checked studies, under half trace to an unresolved V gene, and the reason for the others is unknown. V and J calls plus clone size are reproduced from that table; the DNA served to infer D and trimming. The sample yields about 43,000 clones; about 86% were counted once. The top ten clones comprise approximately 4% of the sample.

At one collaborating source in Seattle, patients were enrolled during active infection and were followed longitudinally through the course of disease. Whole blood was collected in K2EDTA tubes by collaborating institutions according to the institutions' own protocols. Collaborator samples were shipped for TCRbeta analysis as frozen whole blood, isolated PBMCs, or DNA extracted from either sample type. What the authors observed across the whole study: The quantity of clinical and demographic metadata differed by source and by participant and was supplied without curation.

The CDR3 contains 12 residues, cysteine and phenylalanine counted. Kept here is only the CDR3 DNA, which spans 36 bases and is read in frame from base 1. Germline trimming: 5 bases from V, 7 bases from J; junction bases outside gene matches: 5. Looking up the germline V gene yields CDR1 MDHEN and CDR2 SYDVKM. In this chain, TRBV28 is recombined with TRBJ2-7; 7 bases in the middle match TRBD1. The source material was peripheral blood. The sequence was obtained from a man aged 40-50 years with COVID-19, enrolled during active disease. The CDR3 is CASSPTGEEQYF. The nucleotides are TGTGCCAGCAGTCCTACAGGGGAGGAGCAGTACTTC.